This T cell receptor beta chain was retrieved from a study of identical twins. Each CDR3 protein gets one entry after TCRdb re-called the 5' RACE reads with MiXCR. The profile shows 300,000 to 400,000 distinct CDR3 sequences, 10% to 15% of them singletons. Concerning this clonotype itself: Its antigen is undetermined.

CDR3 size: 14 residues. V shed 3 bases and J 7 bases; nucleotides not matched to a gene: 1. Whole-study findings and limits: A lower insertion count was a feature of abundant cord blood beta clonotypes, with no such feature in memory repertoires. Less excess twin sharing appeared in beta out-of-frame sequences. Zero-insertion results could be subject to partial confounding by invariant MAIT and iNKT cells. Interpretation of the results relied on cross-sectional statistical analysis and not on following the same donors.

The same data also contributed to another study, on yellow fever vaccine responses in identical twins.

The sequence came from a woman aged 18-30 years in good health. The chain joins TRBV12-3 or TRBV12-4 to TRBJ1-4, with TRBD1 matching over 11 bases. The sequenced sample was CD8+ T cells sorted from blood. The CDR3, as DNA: TGTGCCAGCAGTTTCGGGACAGGGGGTGAAAAACTGTTTTTT. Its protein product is CASSFGTGGEKLFF.